This T cell receptor beta chain was identified in a study of identifying expanded T cells in peripheral blood. This clone appeared a few times. Its target is unknown. The CDR3 spans 16 residues. CDR1 and CDR2 from the germline V gene are SGHTS and YDEGEE. Germline trimming cut 3 bases from V and 5 bases from J; bases unmatched to any gene: 7. During the collection period, no donor immune events like infections were recorded. Generated by immunoSEQ multiplex PCR, the TCRdb table keeps only in-frame clones and is missing some. The sample holds more than 90,000 clones, around 88% seen once. Overall study findings and caveats: Differentially abundant clones: roughly 1.2 between replicates, 15 to 17 at approximately 13 days, 19 to 20 at four. Roughly two-week clone count variance significantly increased as total template count grew.

The sample taken for sequencing was blood. The gene calls are TRBV5-8 and TRBJ2-3, with TRBD1 matching 12 bases. The sequence derives from a person between 18 and 75 years old in good health. CDR3 bases: TGTGCCAGCAGCTCTCGTGGGACAGGGGGCGTAGATACGCAGTATTTT. Translated, it gives CASSSRGTGGVDTQYF.